The 20 T cell receptor beta chains below were found in one sample sequenced in a study of blood T cell repertoires in COVID-19. TCRdb keeps only in-frame clones here, not all; method: immunoSEQ multiplex PCR. The data show around 91,000 clones, roughly 85% seen once. Sequenced sample: peripheral blood. The source is a man older than 75 with acute or convalescent COVID-19.

V gene TRBV10-3 combines with J gene TRBJ2-2; a possible D gene is TRBD2 (6 bases). CDR1 is ENHRY, CDR2 SYGVKD, per germline. The CDR3 runs to 14 residues. The germline V and J ends were trimmed by 6 bases and 2 bases, with 10 bases remaining between them. CDR3: CAISGRGNTGELFF. The CDR3 coding sequence is TGTGCCATCAGCGGGAGAGGAAACACCGGGGAGCTGTTTTTT.

This rearrangement joins TRBV19 to TRBJ1-2, with a tentative D call TRBD1 (6 bases). Germline CDR1 reads LNHDA; CDR2 reads SQIVND (reference sequence). This CDR3 has 16 residues. Trimming removed 4 bases from V and 2 bases from J, with 17 bases in between. The CDR3 bases are TGTGCCAGTAGTAGAGACAGGTCCTACACCAACTATGGCTACACCTTC. It translates to CASSRDRSYTNYGYTF.

The V call is TRBV27, the J call TRBJ2-7; 7 bases agree with TRBD1. The CDR3 loop spans 15 amino acids. The J segment lost 5 bases and the V segment lost 5 bases, leaving 12 bases of the junction unmatched. Per germline, CDR1 MNHEY and CDR2 SMNVEV (reference sequence). For the CDR3, the DNA is TGTGCCAGCAGTCCTTGGCGACAGGGTGGTGACGAGCAGTACTTC. This translates into CASSPWRQGGDEQYF.

This chain uses TRBV5-8 with TRBJ2-7; 8 bases align to TRBD2. The ends lost 3 bases at V and 2 bases at J; junction bases unmatched: 10. Germline CDR1 and CDR2: SGHTS and YDEGEE. The CDR3 is made up of 16 amino acids. The CDR3 DNA follows: TGTGCCAGCAGCTCCCGTTTAGCGGGACCTCCCTACGAGCAGTACTTC. This encodes CASSSRLAGPPYEQYF.

The chain recombines TRBV7-3 with TRBJ2-3; TRBD2 agrees at 14 bases. Unmatched junction bases numbered 2, after V lost 1 base and J lost 5 bases. The CDR3 contains 16 residues. Germline assignment: CDR1 SGHTA and CDR2 FQGTGA. The chain's CDR3 is CASSLRGLAGVDTQYF. The CDR3 bases are TGTGCCAGCAGCTTAAGGGGACTAGCGGGAGTAGATACGCAGTATTTT.

V usage is TRBV12-3 or TRBV12-4 and J usage is TRBJ1-1; 7 nucleotides match TRBD1. V was pared by 6 bases and J by 8 bases, with 6 bases of the junction left unmatched. This CDR3 has 12 residues. The CDR3 bases are TGTGCCAGCAGATTACAGGGGTTAGAAGCTTTCTTT. It is translated as CASRLQGLEAFF.

This chain connects TRBV7-2 to TRBJ1-2, with TRBD1 identical over 8 bases. Trimming removed 5 bases from V and 5 bases from J; junction bases left unmatched: 7. This CDR3 has 14 amino acids. CDR1 and CDR2 (germline): SGHTA, FQGNSA. CDR3 nucleotides: TGTGCCAGCAGCCCACAGGGGGTGAGATATGGCTACACCTTC. Encoded protein: CASSPQGVRYGYTF.

The gene calls are TRBV5-1 and TRBJ2-1; TRBD1 aligns across 9 bases. V lost 4 bases, J lost 4 bases, and 9 bases stayed unmatched. CDR1 and CDR2 (germline): SGHRS, YFSETQ. The CDR3 consists of 16 residues. CDR3 loop: CASSAPGQGQYNEQFF. The CDR3 DNA is TGCGCCAGCAGCGCCCCAGGACAGGGGCAGTACAATGAGCAGTTCTTC.

V is TRBV19 and J is TRBJ1-1; D is possibly TRBD1 (6 bases). Germline assignment: CDR1 LNHDA and CDR2 SQIVND (reference sequence). The germline V and J ends were trimmed by 8 bases and 4 bases, with 14 bases remaining between them. The CDR3 has 13 amino acids. In DNA form, the CDR3 reads TGTGCCAGTTCCAGGGGTCGGAGCACTGAAGCTTTCTTT. It specifies CASSRGRSTEAFF.

The chain links TRBV30 to TRBJ1-4, with a weak D call TRBD1 (5 bases). The CDR3 extends over 14 amino acids. Germline values: CDR1 GTSNPN, CDR2 SVGIG (reference sequence). Between the trimmed V and J ends, which lost 3 bases and 0 bases, there was a span of 8 bases. For the CDR3, the DNA is TGTGCCTGGAGGGGGGGTGCAACTAATGAAAAACTGTTTTTT. Its translation is CAWRGGATNEKLFF.

The chain couples TRBV21-1 to TRBJ1-5. TRBV21-1 is marked as a pseudogene. This CDR3 has 17 residues. The CDR3 sequence: CASSKALSRGDNQPQHF. As DNA, the CDR3 is TGTGCCAGCAGCAAAGCTTTAAGTCGGGGAGACAATCAGCCCCAGCATTTT.

The V and J genes are TRBV5-6 and TRBJ2-1; 7 bases are a match to TRBD2. J was trimmed by 6 bases and V by 3 bases; bases with no gene match: 9. There are 15 residues in the CDR3. The V gene's germline CDR1 is SGHDT and CDR2 YYEEEE. CDR3 loop: CASSSRDSGGNEQFF. In DNA form, the CDR3 reads TGTGCCAGCAGCTCACGGGACTCGGGGGGCAATGAGCAGTTCTTC.

This clone has just one count. The rearrangement joins TRBV29-1 to TRBJ1-2; TRBD1 is a possible D gene (6 bases). V gave up 2 bases and J gave up 5 bases, with 9 bases separating them. Germline values: CDR1 SQVTM, CDR2 ANQGSEA. The CDR3 runs to 12 residues. The CDR3: CSVEKQGYGYTF. In nucleotides, the CDR3 is TGCAGCGTTGAAAAACAGGGTTATGGCTACACCTTC.

This clone showed up just a few times. The chain is built from TRBV24-1 and TRBJ1-2, with no clear D. There are 14 residues in the CDR3. V lost 3 bases to trimming and J lost 3 bases, with 10 bases between them. Germline values: CDR1 KGHDR, CDR2 SFDVKD. CDR3 residues: CATSDPPADYGYTF. The CDR3 coding sequence is TGTGCCACCAGTGATCCCCCTGCGGACTATGGCTACACCTTC.

The chain joins TRBV28 to TRBJ2-2; D not certain. The CDR3 totals 15 residues. Germline V CDR1 and CDR2: MDHEN, SYDVKM. V lost 5 bases and J 4 bases, leaving 14 bases between the germline ends. CDR3 region: CASSPLRWITGELFF. DNA of the CDR3: TGTGCCAGCAGTCCCTTGAGGTGGATCACCGGGGAGCTGTTTTTT.

This rearrangement joins TRBV7-3 to TRBJ2-6; maybe TRBD2 (6 bases). Germline CDR1 and CDR2: SGHTA and FQGTGA. V gave up 5 bases and J gave up 0 bases, with 11 bases separating them. This CDR3 has 16 residues. CDR3 loop: CASSPMGGSGANVLTF. CDR3 nucleotide sequence: TGTGCCAGCAGCCCAATGGGGGGCTCTGGGGCCAACGTCCTGACTTTC.

The genes are TRBV9 and TRBJ2-3, with 8 bases lining up with TRBD2. The CDR3 has 17 amino acids. The germline CDR1 and CDR2 sequences are SGDLS and YYNGEE. With 4 bases clipped from V and 5 bases from J, the junction kept 15 bases outside the gene matches. CDR3 loop: CASSPPPGLVLGDTQYF. The CDR3 DNA follows: TGTGCCAGCAGCCCTCCCCCGGGACTAGTTCTCGGAGATACGCAGTATTTT.

The chain carries TRBV5-4 and TRBJ2-3, with a tentative D call TRBD2 (7 bases). Germline-derived CDR1 and CDR2 are SGHNT and YYREEE (reference sequence). V lost 3 bases, J lost 3 bases, and 17 bases lay in between. CDR3 length: 16 amino acids. CDR3 bases: TGTGCCAGCAGCTCCCCCAGGGGAGGGATGACAGATACGCAGTATTTT. Translating it yields CASSSPRGGMTDTQYF.

The chain is built from TRBV6-6 and TRBJ1-1; perhaps TRBD1 as D (6 bases). The length of the CDR3 is 14 residues. The germline CDR1 and CDR2 sequences are MNHNY and SVGAGI (reference sequence). V dropped 10 bases and J dropped 1 base, with 16 bases sitting between them. CDR3 coding DNA: TGTGCCATCTGGGGGCAGGGCGGGAACACTGAAGCTTTCTTT. Its translation is CAIWGQGGNTEAFF.

This chain joins TRBV15 and TRBJ2-2, with TRBD1 as a possible D gene (5 bases). The germline V and J ends were trimmed by 3 bases and 5 bases, with 13 bases remaining between them. The germline V gene encodes CDR1 LNHNV and CDR2 YYDKDF (reference sequence). The CDR3 sequence is 15 residues long. CDR3 sequence (DNA): TGTGCCACCAGCAGGGGGCAAATCGGGACCGGGGAGCTGTTTTTT. It specifies CATSRGQIGTGELFF.